Presented here are 26 T cell receptor beta chains from one specimen sequenced in a study of blood T cell repertoires in COVID-19. Produced via immunoSEQ multiplex PCR; TCRdb's table is partial and in-frame only. The repertoire has 390,000 or so clones, roughly four fifths of them found once; the top ten carry over 4.5%. Source material: PBMCs or T cells enriched from blood (not recorded which). Every receptor here comes from a woman in her fifties or sixties who had recovered from COVID-19.

The chain links TRBV4-1 to TRBJ2-7; the D gene is possibly TRBD1 (5 bases). Trimming removed 1 base at V and 3 bases at J, with 22 bases between. Germline V gene lookup returns CDR1 MGHRA and CDR2 YSYEKL. This CDR3 is 18 amino acids long. The CDR3 reads CASSQVFGRDRESYEQYF. The CDR3 coding sequence is TGCGCCAGCAGCCAAGTCTTTGGTCGCGACAGAGAGAGCTACGAGCAGTACTTC.

The CDR3, as DNA: TGTGCCAGCAGCCGAAGCTTTGAGGGGGATCAGCCCCAGCATTTT. It encodes CASSRSFEGDQPQHF. The chain links TRBV4-2 to TRBJ1-5; a weak D match, TRBD1 (6 bases). Deletions cut 4 bases from V and 5 bases from J, with 15 bases between. The germline CDR1 and CDR2 sequences are LGHNA and YNFKEQ. This CDR3 region has 15 residues.

The V and J genes are TRBV2 and TRBJ2-1; 7 bases match TRBD2. Germline V gene data show CDR1 as SNHLY and CDR2 as FYNNEI. The CDR3 contains 16 residues. Trimming cost V 0 bases and J 3 bases; bases outside gene matches: 5. The chain's CDR3 is CASSEAGGRDYNEQFF. The CDR3 DNA follows: TGTGCCAGCAGTGAAGCTGGTGGGAGGGACTACAATGAGCAGTTCTTC.

This clone was picked up a small number of times. This chain uses TRBV19 with TRBJ1-2; a weak D match, TRBD1 (6 bases). The CDR3 has 17 amino acids. Trimming shortened V by 3 bases and J by 8 bases, and 25 bases separated the two germline ends. CDR1 and CDR2 (germline): LNHDA, SQIVND (reference sequence). CDR3 DNA: TGTGCCAGTAGTATGGGCCCAGCCGGGGGGCGAAGAAGGGGCTACACCTTC. Translation gives CASSMGPAGGRRRGYTF.

The chain employs TRBV15 and TRBJ1-5; 8 bases match TRBD1. CDR1 is LNHNV, CDR2 YYDKDF, per germline (reference sequence). V trimming: 0 bases; J trimming: 6 bases; junction bases outside the gene matches: 16. The CDR3 is made up of 19 amino acids. CDR3 in amino acids: CATSRDRGQAPFLSQPQHF. CDR3 DNA: TGTGCCACCAGCAGAGATAGGGGACAGGCGCCCTTCCTATCTCAGCCCCAGCATTTT.

The chain uses TRBV7-2 and TRBJ1-5, with D perhaps matching TRBD1 (5 bases). The ends were cut back, 1 base at V and 6 bases at J, with 7 bases in the middle. The germline CDR1 and CDR2 sequences are SGHTA and FQGNSA. The CDR3 length is 13 residues. The CDR3 sequence is CASSLEGIQPQHF. The CDR3 region has the DNA TGTGCCAGCAGCTTAGAGGGGATTCAGCCCCAGCATTTT. Based on the CDR3 plus reference TRBV7-2 and TRBJ1-5, the full variable domain is GAGVSQSPSNKVTEKGKDVELRCDPISGHTALYWYRQSLGQGLEFLIYFQGNSAPDKSGLPSDRFSAERTGGSVSTLTIQRTQQEDSAVYLCASSLEGIQPQHFGDGTRLSIL.

The chain has TRBV30 and TRBJ2-3; 13 positions match TRBD2. CDR3 length: 16 residues. Germline trimming cut 0 bases from V and 2 bases from J; bases unmatched to any gene: 2. Germline values: CDR1 GTSNPN, CDR2 SVGIG (reference sequence). CDR3 nucleotide sequence: TGTGCCTGGAGTGTCGGACTAGCGGGAGCCACAGATACGCAGTATTTT. It yields the protein CAWSVGLAGATDTQYF.

The chain couples TRBV3-1 (or the pseudogene TRBV3-2) to TRBJ1-1; 7 positions agree with TRBD1. The CDR3 sequence is 15 residues long. Per the germline V gene, CDR1 is LGHDT and CDR2 is YNNKEL (reference sequence). J gave up 7 bases and V 4 bases, and 12 bases lay outside the gene matches. CDR3 region: CASSPGYRQGLEAFF. The CDR3 DNA reads TGTGCCAGCAGCCCTGGGTATCGACAGGGACTTGAAGCTTTCTTT.

There are a few counts of this clone. This chain links TRBV2 with TRBJ1-5; the match to TRBD1 covers 9 bases. The V segment lost 6 bases and the J segment 6 bases; nucleotides outside the gene matches: 3. The CDR3 runs 13 residues. Looked up from germline, CDR1 is SNHLY and CDR2 is FYNNEI. CDR3 DNA sequence: TGTGCCAGCAGGGGACAGGGCGGTCAGCCCCAGCATTTT. This translates into CASRGQGGQPQHF.

In its sample, this clone was seen once. J is TRBJ1-1 and V is TRBV28; a possible D gene is TRBD1 (6 bases). The CDR3 length is 15 residues. Trimming pared 1 base from V and 1 base from J, leaving 10 bases between. The germline CDR1 and CDR2 sequences are MDHEN and SYDVKM. Here the CDR3 reads CASSLYQGSNTEAFF. The DNA for the CDR3 is TGTGCCAGCAGTTTATATCAGGGGTCGAACACTGAAGCTTTCTTT.

This clone was seen just once. V usage is TRBV11-1 and J usage is TRBJ2-7; 9 bases map to TRBD1. The CDR3 extends over 16 amino acids. With 5 bases clipped from V and 1 base from J, the junction kept 9 bases outside the gene matches. Per germline, CDR1 SGHAT and CDR2 FQDESV (reference sequence). Written as DNA, the CDR3 is TGTGCCAGCAGCCCTCGGACAGGGGAATTATCCTACGAGCAGTACTTC. It translates to CASSPRTGELSYEQYF.

In regard to this clone: This specimen includes other DNA sequences encoding the same CDR3. The rearrangement joins TRBV3-1 (or the pseudogene TRBV3-2) to TRBJ2-5; 9 bases line up with TRBD1. The CDR3 has 14 amino acids. The V segment lost 6 bases and the J segment 0 bases; nucleotides outside the gene matches: 2. The germline CDR1 and CDR2 sequences are LGHDT and YNNKEL (reference sequence). The CDR3 spells CASRGTGNQETQYF. In DNA, the CDR3 is TGTGCCAGCAGGGGGACAGGGAACCAAGAGACCCAGTACTTC.

Concerning this clone itself: The same CDR3 is also encoded by other DNA sequences in this sample. The V gene is TRBV7-2, the J gene TRBJ2-7; possible D gene TRBD2, 5 bases. V was clipped by 1 base and J by 0 bases, with 7 bases between them. In germline, CDR1 is SGHTA, CDR2 FQGNSA. CDR3 size: 14 residues. The CDR3, as DNA: TGTGCCAGCAGCTTAGACCGGGGCTCCTACGAGCAGTACTTC. Translation gives CASSLDRGSYEQYF.

This clone occurred once. The chain is built from TRBV6-5 and TRBJ2-1; 11 nucleotides align to TRBD1. The germline gives CDR1 MNHEY, CDR2 SVGAGI. CDR3 length equals 14 residues. The V and J ends lost 6 bases and 5 bases, in that order; junction bases with no gene match: 3. CDR3 nucleotides: TGTGCCAGCAGGACGGGACAGGGGGACAATGAGCAGTTCTTC. Protein sequence: CASRTGQGDNEQFF.

V usage is TRBV29-1 and J usage is TRBJ1-1, with D uncertain. V gave up 6 bases and J gave up 1 base, with 12 bases separating them. There are 13 residues in the CDR3. Looked up from germline, CDR1 is SQVTM and CDR2 is ANQGSEA. CDR3 nucleotide sequence: TGCAGCGTCGATTCAACGGGGAACACTGAAGCTTTCTTT. Encoded protein: CSVDSTGNTEAFF. The variable domain in full, completed from reference TRBV29-1 and TRBJ1-1, reads SAVISQKPSRDICQRGTSLTIQCQVDSQVTMMFWYRQQPGQSLTLIATANQGSEATYESGFVIDKFPISRPNLTFSTLTVSNMSPEDSSIYLCSVDSTGNTEAFFGQGTRLTVV.

V usage is TRBV21-1 and J usage is TRBJ1-1; the table's D call, TRBD1, has no DNA check behind it. TRBV21-1 is designated a pseudogene. The CDR3 spans 14 residues. Here the CDR3 DNA reads TGTGCCAAGTGTGGACAGCGCCCGAACACTGAAGCTTTCTTT. As protein: CAKCGQRPNTEAFF.

The DNA for the CDR3 is TGTGCCAGCAGCGTAGTGGGGGGAGGGAACTATGGCTACACCTTC. Translating it yields CASSVVGGGNYGYTF. The chain links TRBV9 to TRBJ1-2; possibly TRBD1 for D (5 bases). Per germline, CDR1 SGDLS and CDR2 YYNGEE. Trimming removed 0 bases at V and 2 bases at J, with 11 bases between. The CDR3 is made up of 15 amino acids.

The V gene is TRBV6-5, the J gene TRBJ1-2; TRBD1 might be the D (6 bases). V was clipped by 6 bases and J by 1 base, with 15 bases between them. From germline, CDR1 is MNHEY and CDR2 SVGAGI. The CDR3 is 15 residues long. CDR3 region: CASRNGQTNNYGYTF. In nucleotides, the CDR3 is TGTGCCAGCAGAAACGGACAGACTAATAACTATGGCTACACCTTC.

The table lists this clone with a few counts. CDR3 loop: CASSLIEGTQYF. The CDR3 DNA reads TGTGCCAGCAGCTTAATAGAGGGTACGCAGTATTTT. The chain has TRBV11-2 and TRBJ2-3; tentatively, D is TRBD2 (5 bases). The CDR3 runs to 12 residues. The V end was cut by 2 bases, the J end by 8 bases, with 8 bases between. Germline V gene lookup returns CDR1 SGHAT and CDR2 FQNNGV.

V and J are TRBV30 and TRBJ1-1; D call uncertain. The length of the CDR3 is 13 residues. Looked up from germline, CDR1 is GTSNPN and CDR2 is SVGIG (reference sequence). The V end lost 0 bases, the J end lost 3 bases, and 8 bases lay between the germline ends. CDR3 coding DNA: TGTGCCTGGAGTGTACTTCAGGACACTGAAGCTTTCTTT. Translated: CAWSVLQDTEAFF.

This clone is a singleton in its sample. This chain uses TRBV7-9 with TRBJ1-2, with 10 bases fitting TRBD1. The CDR3 covers 17 residues. From germline, CDR1 is SEHNR and CDR2 FQNEAQ (reference sequence). Losses at the gene ends were 5 bases for V and 3 bases for J; bases not matched to a gene: 12. CDR3 DNA sequence: TGTGCCAGCAGCCGCCCTGTTGGGACAGGGGTCCACTATGGCTACACCTTC. It yields the protein CASSRPVGTGVHYGYTF. Full variable domain (outside the CDR3, taken from reference TRBV7-9 and TRBJ1-2): DTGVSQNPRHKITKRGQNVTFRCDPISEHNRLYWYRQTLGQGPEFLTYFQNEAQLEKSRLLSDRFSAERPKGSFSTLEIQRTEQGDSAMYLCASSRPVGTGVHYGYTFGSGTRLTVV.

In DNA form, the CDR3 reads TGTGCCAGCAGTTACTCCGGGGACAGCCCTTCCTACGAGCAGTACTTC. This translates into CASSYSGDSPSYEQYF. The genes are TRBV6-6 and TRBJ2-7; TRBD1 matches 7 bases. CDR1 MNHNY and CDR2 SVGAGI come from the germline V gene (reference sequence). The CDR3 sequence is 16 residues long. After removal of 0 bases from V and 1 base from J, the junction contained 6 bases not matched to a gene.

This clone appeared a few times. The chain combines TRBV7-9 with TRBJ1-3; no firm D call. CDR1 SEHNR and CDR2 FQNEAQ come from the germline V gene (reference sequence). Trimming took 1 base from V and 0 from J, leaving 10 bases between them. CDR3 length: 16 amino acids. CDR3 bases: TGTGCCAGCAGCTTAGGGGCCCGCTCCTCTGGAAACACCATATATTTT. This encodes CASSLGARSSGNTIYF.

This clone was detected ten times or more. The J gene is TRBJ1-4, the V gene TRBV7-9, with 8 nucleotides matching TRBD1. Germline values: CDR1 SEHNR, CDR2 FQNEAQ (reference sequence). There are 18 residues in the CDR3. Trimming cost V 5 bases and J 0 bases; bases outside gene matches: 11. In nucleotides, the CDR3 is TGTGCCAGCAGCGGCAGGACAGGGCCCATTTCAACTAATGAAAAACTGTTTTTT. This gives the protein CASSGRTGPISTNEKLFF.

This clone was seen a single time. V is TRBV7-9 and J is TRBJ1-2, with 9 bases that match TRBD1. The junction had 11 bases not matched to a gene; V was cut back by 5 bases and J by 7 bases. Germline CDR1 SEHNR, CDR2 FQNEAQ (reference sequence). The length of the CDR3 is 15 residues. The CDR3 spells CASSTSGTGIAGYTF. The CDR3 DNA reads TGTGCCAGCAGCACGTCCGGGACAGGGATTGCTGGCTACACCTTC.

This rearrangement joins TRBV30 to TRBJ1-1; TRBD1 might be the D (5 bases). This CDR3 spans 15 amino acids. The V end lost 0 bases, the J end lost 1 base, and 12 bases lay between the germline ends. CDR1 GTSNPN and CDR2 SVGIG come from the germline V gene (reference sequence). CDR3 loop: CAWSVKTAWNTEAFF. The CDR3 nucleotides read TGTGCCTGGAGTGTCAAGACAGCTTGGAACACTGAAGCTTTCTTT.